These 2 T cell receptor beta chains originate from one sample sequenced in a study of cytomegalovirus exposure and HLA in healthy donors. It was with 60 Vbeta and 13 Jbeta primers that the PCR ran. Sequenced by immunoSEQ multiplex PCR; TCRdb stores in-frame clones only, minus some. The table has some 150,000 clones, approximately 80% seen once. Sequencing used PBMCs. The receptors here all came from a woman between 50 and 59 years old in good health and CMV-seronegative.

The chain has TRBV14 and TRBJ2-1; TRBD2 might be the D (5 bases). Germline lookup yields CDR1 SGHDN and CDR2 FVKESK. The CDR3 has 15 amino acids. Trimming removed 1 base at V and 8 bases at J, with 15 bases between. CDR3 residues: CASSQVEGRGDEQFF. CDR3 sequence (DNA): TGTGCCAGCAGCCAAGTCGAGGGTCGTGGCGATGAGCAGTTCTTC. Combining the CDR3 with reference TRBV14 and TRBJ2-1 gives the whole variable domain EAGVTQFPSHSVIEKGQTVTLRCDPISGHDNLYWYRRVMGKEIKFLLHFVKESKQDESGMPNNRFLAERTGGTYSTLKVQPAELEDSGVYFCASSQVEGRGDEQFFGPGTRLTVL.

The chain couples TRBV9 to TRBJ2-3; 10 nucleotides line up with TRBD2. CDR1 and CDR2 from the germline V gene are SGDLS and YYNGEE. With V trimmed by 5 bases and J by 1 base, 1 base remained unmatched. The CDR3 is made up of 14 amino acids. The CDR3 loop is CASSLAGGTDTQYF. The CDR3 DNA follows: TGTGCCAGCAGTCTAGCGGGGGGCACAGATACGCAGTATTTT. Full variable domain (rest looked up from reference TRBV9 and TRBJ2-3): DSGVTQTPKHLITATGQRVTLRCSPRSGDLSVYWYQQSLDQGLQFLIQYYNGEERAKGNILERFSAQQFPDLHSELNLSSLELGDSALYFCASSLAGGTDTQYFGPGTRLTVL.